One T cell receptor beta chain is described in this entry. The junction had 10 bases not matched to a gene; V was cut back by 3 bases and J by 0 bases. CDR1 and CDR2 from the germline V gene are MGHRA and YSYEKL. This CDR3 comprises 18 residues. PCR amplification relied on 60 Vbeta primers (plus 13 Jbeta primers). Assay: immunoSEQ multiplex PCR; the TCRdb copy retains only in-frame clones and omits some. The sample has roughly 140,000 clones, around four fifths seen once. These data are taken from a study of cytomegalovirus exposure and HLA in healthy donors. The chain combines TRBV4-1 with TRBJ1-3; 8 bases fit TRBD1. Sequences were obtained from PBMCs. The receptor's source is a boy younger than 10 in good health and CMV-seronegative. The CDR3 here is CASSQRITGGISGNTIYF. For the CDR3, the DNA is TGCGCCAGCAGCCAGAGAATAACAGGGGGAATCTCTGGAAACACCATATATTTT.